This T cell receptor beta chain was profiled in a study of blood T cell repertoires in COVID-19. On the study more broadly: From T cells, B-cell-depleted T cells, or PBMCs came the material, which was cDNA or gDNA.

The CDR3 sequence is 14 residues long. The germline V gene encodes CDR1 SGHVS and CDR2 FNYEAQ. V shed 7 bases and J shed 6 bases, with 16 bases lying between them. Profiling relied on immunoSEQ multiplex PCR, and the TCRdb table lists in-frame clones only, not all of them. The data contain 150,000 to 200,000 clones, around 84% of them seen just once; the ten biggest clones take up less than 3.5%. The rearrangement uses TRBV7-6 and TRBJ2-1; weak D call: TRBD2 (5 bases). The sequence was collected from a human donor with acute or convalescent COVID-19. The donor label of this sample is uncertain. Input material: peripheral blood. The CDR3 region is CASMVGGGLNEQFF. CDR3 in DNA: TGTGCCAGCATGGTGGGTGGCGGACTCAATGAGCAGTTCTTC.